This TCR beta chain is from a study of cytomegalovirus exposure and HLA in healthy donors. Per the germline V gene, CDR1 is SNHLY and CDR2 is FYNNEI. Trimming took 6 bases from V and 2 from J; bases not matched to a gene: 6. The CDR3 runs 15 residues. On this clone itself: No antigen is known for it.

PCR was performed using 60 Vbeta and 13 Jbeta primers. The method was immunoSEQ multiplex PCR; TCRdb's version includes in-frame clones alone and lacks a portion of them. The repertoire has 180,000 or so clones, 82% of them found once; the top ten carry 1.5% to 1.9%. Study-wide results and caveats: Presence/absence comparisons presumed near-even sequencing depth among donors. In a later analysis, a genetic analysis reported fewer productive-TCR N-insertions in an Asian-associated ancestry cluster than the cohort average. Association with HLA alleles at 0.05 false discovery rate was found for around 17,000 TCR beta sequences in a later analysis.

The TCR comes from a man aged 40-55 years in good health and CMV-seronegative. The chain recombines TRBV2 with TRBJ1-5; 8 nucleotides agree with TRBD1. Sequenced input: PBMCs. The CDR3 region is CASRQGVVGNQPQHF. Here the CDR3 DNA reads TGTGCCAGCAGACAGGGGGTTGTTGGCAATCAGCCCCAGCATTTT.